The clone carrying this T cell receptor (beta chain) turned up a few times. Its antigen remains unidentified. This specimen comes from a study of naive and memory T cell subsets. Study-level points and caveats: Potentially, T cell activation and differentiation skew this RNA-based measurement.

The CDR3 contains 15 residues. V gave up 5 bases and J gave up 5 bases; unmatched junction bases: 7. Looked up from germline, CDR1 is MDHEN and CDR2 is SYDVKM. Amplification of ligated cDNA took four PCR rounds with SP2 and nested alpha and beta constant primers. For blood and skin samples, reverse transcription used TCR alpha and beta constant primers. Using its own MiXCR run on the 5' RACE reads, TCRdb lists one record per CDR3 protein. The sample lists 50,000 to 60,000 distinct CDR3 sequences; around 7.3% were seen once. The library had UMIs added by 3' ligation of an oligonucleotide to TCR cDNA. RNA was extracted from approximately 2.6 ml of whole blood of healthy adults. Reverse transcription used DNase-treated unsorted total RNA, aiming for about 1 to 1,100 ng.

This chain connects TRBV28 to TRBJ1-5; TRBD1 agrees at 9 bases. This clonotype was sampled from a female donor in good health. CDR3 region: CASSGGTGIDQPQHF. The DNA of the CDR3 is TGTGCCAGCAGTGGGGGGACAGGGATAGATCAGCCCCAGCATTTT.